These 3 T cell receptor beta chains came from one sample sequenced in a study of cytomegalovirus exposure and HLA in healthy donors. Both 60 Vbeta primers and 13 Jbeta primers went into the PCR. This table comes from immunoSEQ multiplex PCR, and its TCRdb copy is limited to in-frame clones, with some not included. This table holds roughly 150,000 clones, 70% to 90% found once. The sample taken for sequencing was PBMCs. The receptors here all came from a man aged 25 to 40 in good health and CMV-seropositive.

V gene TRBV5-1 combines with J gene TRBJ2-3, with 8 positions matching TRBD2. The CDR3 has 18 residues. Germline CDR1 and CDR2: SGHRS and YFSETQ. V dropped 0 bases and J dropped 0; count of bases not matched to a gene: 9. CDR3 sequence: CASSLGAGDSLSTDTQYF. Written as DNA, the CDR3 is TGCGCCAGCAGCTTGGGAGCGGGGGATTCGTTAAGCACAGATACGCAGTATTTT.

V gene TRBV25-1 combines with J gene TRBJ1-2, with 7 bases matching TRBD1. V gave up 7 bases and J gave up 6 bases; unmatched junction bases: 8. This CDR3 is built from 13 residues. Germline V gene sequence: CDR1 MGHDK, CDR2 SYGVNS. CDR3 amino acids: CASTAGGINGYTF. The CDR3 DNA is TGTGCCAGCACGGCAGGGGGGATTAATGGCTACACCTTC.

This rearrangement joins TRBV9 to TRBJ2-5; a possible D gene is TRBD2 (5 bases). The CDR3 runs to 16 residues. Germline V gene lookup returns CDR1 SGDLS and CDR2 YYNGEE. V was pared by 4 bases and J by 0 bases, with 16 bases between. DNA of the CDR3: TGTGCCAGCAGCCCCCTCCTACTGGAGGACCAAGAGACCCAGTACTTC. Translation gives CASSPLLLEDQETQYF.